This T cell receptor beta chain was found in a study of blood T cell repertoires in COVID-19. The wider study: COVID-19 samples from acute and convalescent phases originated in the United States, Italy and Spain.

Seattle patients were enrolled while actively infected and followed longitudinally. Trimming pared 0 bases from V and 2 bases from J, leaving 9 bases between. Germline V gene data show CDR1 as SGHRS and CDR2 as YFSETQ. The CDR3 is 15 amino acids. Per the original data handling: Reference gene primer amplification gave estimated nucleated cell counts. Repertoires were generated with immunoSEQ multiplex PCR, while TCRdb's copy carries only in-frame clones and drops some. That table furnishes V, J and clone size, whereas the DNA furnished D and trimming. The profile shows 300,000 to 400,000 clones, approximately 88% of them singletons.

The source of this sequence is a man aged 30 to 39 with COVID-19, enrolled during active disease. The specimen was peripheral blood. The V call is TRBV5-1, the J call TRBJ2-1; no definite D call. For the CDR3, the DNA is TGCGCCAGCAGCTTGGATGGAAGCGCCTACAATGAGCAGTTCTTC. It is translated as CASSLDGSAYNEQFF. Filled out from reference TRBV5-1 and TRBJ2-1, the complete variable domain reads KAGVTQTPRYLIKTRGQQVTLSCSPISGHRSVSWYQQTPGQGLQFLFEYFSETQRNKGNFPGRFSGRQFSNSRSEMNVSTLELGDSALYLCASSLDGSAYNEQFFGPGTRLTVL.